Listed below are T cell receptor beta chains from one sample, sequenced in a study of blood T cell repertoires in COVID-19. Sequencing used immunoSEQ multiplex PCR; TCRdb keeps in-frame clones, though not all of them. The top ten clones hold approximately 5.8% of a sample with 65,000 to 85,000 clones, about three quarters of them seen once. Sequencing was carried out using peripheral blood. These receptors originate from a man in his fifties or sixties with active or convalescent COVID-19. Each CDR3 is given with its conserved first and last residue. A D gene is named only where the DNA matches it firmly. Expanded clones get a size class; other rows say once, few or many, or leave the size out.

>TRBV9|TRBD2|TRBJ2-1|.
TGTGCCAGCAGCGTAGCGGGGGGGATATACAATGAGCAGTTCTTC
CASSVAGGIYNEQFF
>TRBV4-1|.|TRBJ2-7|.
TGCGCCAGCAGCCAAGATCCCCCCAGGGTCACCGAGCAGTACTTC
CASSQDPPRVTEQYF
>TRBV9|TRBD1|TRBJ2-7|.
TGTGCCAGCAGCCCCCATCCGGGACAGACCGTTTTATACGAGCAGTACTTC
CASSPHPGQTVLYEQYF
>TRBV10-3|TRBD1|TRBJ1-1|.
TGTGCCATCAGTGAGTCCCTGGGACAGTTAAACACTGAAGCTTTCTTT
CAISESLGQLNTEAFF
>TRBV5-6|.|TRBJ1-2|.
TGTGCCAGCAGCTTGGGGCAGGGAAATGGCTACACCTTC
CASSLGQGNGYTF
>TRBV20-1|.|TRBJ2-3|once
TGCAGTGCCACTACGCATGATACGCAGTATTTT
CSATTHDTQYF
>TRBV7-9|TRBD2|TRBJ2-1|.
TGTGCCAGCAGCTCCCGACCTAGCGGGGGCACCTCCTACAATGAGCAGTTCTTC
CASSSRPSGGTSYNEQFF
>TRBV10-1|.|TRBJ2-1|.
TGCGCCAGCAGTGAGTCGAAAGGGGCCCTATACAATGAGCAGTTCTTC
CASSESKGALYNEQFF
>TRBV2|.|TRBJ1-2|.
TGTGCCAGCAGTGAATACAGGGTGGACTATGGCTACACCTTC
CASSEYRVDYGYTF
>TRBV6-5|TRBD1|TRBJ2-5|.
TGTGCCAGCCAGGGGGCGACCCAGTACTTC
CASQGATQYF
>TRBV19|TRBD2|TRBJ2-3|few
TGTGCCAGTAGTATACTAGCGGGCCGCGGAGATACGCAGTATTTT
CASSILAGRGDTQYF
>TRBV29-1|.|TRBJ2-5|.
TGCAGCGTTGAACGCCAGGGGGAGACCCAGTACTTC
CSVERQGETQYF